This passage covers 18 T cell receptor beta chains from one sample sequenced in a study of a mutant IDH1 vaccine in newly diagnosed glioma. Documented time point: week 5, during vaccination. Vaccinated patients received 300 ug of mutant IDH1 20-mer peptide per dose, with topical imiquimod. TCRdb's table, derived via immunoSEQ multiplex PCR, lists solely in-frame clones and lacks some. The data hold about 51,000 clones, with around 80% observed a single time. These receptors have no known antigen. Sequencing was performed on PBMCs, taken from a glioma patient whose treatment included an IDH1 peptide vaccine. The receptors here all came from a man aged 45-65 years with glioma.

In this sample, this clone turned up once. CDR3 in DNA: TGCGCCAGCAGCCCTGGACAGGGGATACAGCCCCAGCATTTT. Translated: CASSPGQGIQPQHF. The chain is built from TRBV4-1 and TRBJ1-5; TRBD1 agrees at 9 bases. CDR3 size: 14 residues. V was clipped by 4 bases and J by 7 bases; unmatched bases: 5. The V gene's germline CDR1 is MGHRA and CDR2 YSYEKL.

The chain combines TRBV19 with TRBJ2-5, with a weak D call TRBD2 (5 bases). This CDR3 contains 14 residues. Per the germline V gene, CDR1 is LNHDA and CDR2 is SQIVND (reference sequence). The germline V and J ends were trimmed by 5 bases and 2 bases, with 12 bases remaining between them. The CDR3, as DNA: TGTGCCAGTAGTCCCAGGACTCAACAAGAGACCCAGTACTTC. It yields the protein CASSPRTQQETQYF.

The chain has TRBV9 and TRBJ2-7; 9 bases align to TRBD1. V trimming: 5 bases; J trimming: 4 bases; junction bases outside the gene matches: 13. The CDR3 spans 16 residues. Looked up from germline, CDR1 is SGDLS and CDR2 is YYNGEE. CDR3 residues: CASRERPDRGDYEQYF. The CDR3 DNA sequence: TGTGCCAGCAGGGAGAGACCGGACAGGGGAGATTACGAGCAGTACTTC.

The chain recombines TRBV18 with TRBJ1-3; TRBD1 matches 7 bases. V was clipped by 6 bases and J by 0 bases; unmatched bases: 5. Germline V CDR1 and CDR2: KGHSH, LQKENI. This CDR3 region has 15 residues. CDR3 nucleotides: TGTGCCAGCTCGGGACAGCCGGTCTCTGGAAACACCATATATTTT. Translated, it gives CASSGQPVSGNTIYF.

The chain recombines TRBV27 with TRBJ2-7; D may be TRBD1 (5 bases). This CDR3 contains 14 residues. Trimming pared 2 bases from V and 2 bases from J, leaving 10 bases between. Per the germline V gene, CDR1 is MNHEY and CDR2 is SMNVEV (reference sequence). The CDR3 bases are TGTGCCAGCAGTTTAGGGGCAGGGACCTACGAGCAGTACTTC. This encodes CASSLGAGTYEQYF.

The chain employs TRBV18 and TRBJ1-2; TRBD1 might be the D (6 bases). CDR3 length: 13 residues. CDR1 is KGHSH, CDR2 LQKENI, per germline. The germline V and J ends were trimmed by 6 bases and 7 bases, with 15 bases remaining between them. The CDR3 protein is CASSPDRSSGYTF. The CDR3 bases are TGTGCCAGCTCGCCCGACAGGAGTAGTGGCTACACCTTC. Full variable domain (remainder filled in from reference TRBV18 and TRBJ1-2): NAGVMQNPRHLVRRRGQEARLRCSPMKGHSHVYWYRQLPEEGLKFMVYLQKENIIDESGMPKERFSAEFPKEGPSILRIQQVVRGDSAAYFCASSPDRSSGYTFGSGTRLTVV.

The chain links TRBV7-3 to TRBJ2-1; possibly TRBD2 for D (6 bases). The CDR3 length is 14 residues. Germline V gene data show CDR1 as SGHTA and CDR2 as FQGTGA. The germline V and J ends were trimmed by 4 bases and 6 bases, with 13 bases remaining between them. This CDR3 reads CASSSRDLGNEQFF. In DNA, the CDR3 is TGTGCCAGCAGCTCCCGGGACTTAGGCAATGAGCAGTTCTTC.

The genes are TRBV18 and TRBJ1-4; the D is unclear. The length of the CDR3 is 17 residues. Trimming removed 1 base at V and 1 base at J, with 13 bases between. Per germline, CDR1 KGHSH and CDR2 LQKENI. The CDR3 spells CASSPRAGRGTNEKLFF. In nucleotides, the CDR3 is TGTGCCAGCTCACCACGGGCAGGTCGGGGAACTAATGAAAAACTGTTTTTT.

The chain has TRBV5-3 and TRBJ1-5, with D unresolved. TRBV5-3 is treated as an ORF (open reading frame) with a function not yet certain. The CDR3 loop spans 18 amino acids. The V end lost 4 bases, the J end lost 5 bases, and 25 bases lay between the germline ends. CDR3 sequence (DNA): TGTGCCAGAAGCCGCACAAAATCCGGGCCCCGAGGCGATCAGCCCCAGCATTTT. Amino acids: CARSRTKSGPRGDQPQHF.

The chain carries TRBV19 and TRBJ2-3, with a possible D match to TRBD2 (6 bases). Trimming took 3 bases from V and 7 from J, leaving 8 bases between them. Germline V lookup: CDR1 LNHDA, CDR2 SQIVND (reference sequence). The CDR3 loop spans 12 amino acids. In DNA form, the CDR3 reads TGTGCCAGTAGTATGCGGGACCATACGCAGTATTTT. Amino acids: CASSMRDHTQYF. Complete variable domain (other parts from reference TRBV19 and TRBJ2-3): DGGITQSPKYLFRKEGQNVTLSCEQNLNHDAMYWYRQDPGQGLRLIYYSQIVNDFQKGDIAEGYSVSREKKESFPLTVTSAQKNPTAFYLCASSMRDHTQYFGPGTRLTVL.

The chain employs TRBV7-9 and TRBJ1-2; D remains unclear. There are 13 residues in the CDR3. Germline CDR1 and CDR2: SEHNR and FQNEAQ (reference sequence). Trimming took off 6 bases at V and 8 bases at J, with 16 bases between the two ends. CDR3 sequence reads: CASRSEGELGYTF. The CDR3 bases are TGTGCCAGCAGATCCGAAGGTGAGCTAGGCTACACCTTC. The variable domain in full, completed from reference TRBV7-9 and TRBJ1-2, reads DTGVSQNPRHKITKRGQNVTFRCDPISEHNRLYWYRQTLGQGPEFLTYFQNEAQLEKSRLLSDRFSAERPKGSFSTLEIQRTEQGDSAMYLCASRSEGELGYTFGSGTRLTVV.

The genes are TRBV19 and TRBJ1-1; 7 bases match TRBD1. V trimming: 5 bases; J trimming: 6 bases; junction bases outside the gene matches: 6. The CDR3 is 13 residues long. Germline V gene sequence: CDR1 LNHDA, CDR2 SQIVND (reference sequence). The CDR3: CASSSGGMAEAFF. The CDR3 DNA follows: TGTGCCAGTAGTTCAGGGGGAATGGCTGAAGCTTTCTTT.

The chain recombines TRBV30 with TRBJ1-5; no firm D call. The CDR3 has 13 amino acids. Trimming removed 4 bases at V and 1 base at J, with 8 bases between. Germline V gene data show CDR1 as GTSNPN and CDR2 as SVGIG (reference sequence). As DNA, the CDR3 is TGTGCCTGGACCCCCGGGAGCAATCAGCCCCAGCATTTT. Its translation is CAWTPGSNQPQHF.

The rearrangement links TRBV5-1 to TRBJ1-1; weak D call: TRBD1 (5 bases). V was trimmed by 0 bases and J by 1 base, leaving 10 bases between them. Per germline, CDR1 SGHRS and CDR2 YFSETQ. The CDR3 is made up of 15 amino acids. This chain's CDR3 is CASSLEGNRNTEAFF. In DNA form, the CDR3 reads TGCGCCAGCAGCTTGGAGGGGAACAGGAACACTGAAGCTTTCTTT.

CDR3 nucleotide sequence: TGTGCCATCAGTGACCCGGCACAGGGGGAGTGGGTCCGAGTAGGTGAGACCCAGTACTTC. This gives the protein CAISDPAQGEWVRVGETQYF. V is TRBV10-3 and J is TRBJ2-5; 8 nucleotides agree with TRBD1. The CDR3 has 20 amino acids. The ends lost 3 bases at V and 5 bases at J; junction bases unmatched: 23. Germline assignment: CDR1 ENHRY and CDR2 SYGVKD.

The CDR3 protein is CASSLSGSNQPQHF. The CDR3 DNA reads as TGTGCCAGCAGTTTATCTGGCAGCAATCAGCCCCAGCATTTT. V gene TRBV27 combines with J gene TRBJ1-5; D call uncertain. Germline CDR1 is MNHEY and CDR2 is SMNVEV (reference sequence). The CDR3 loop spans 14 amino acids. V was cut by 0 bases and J by 1 base, with 4 bases left in between.

Comments on this clone: The junction does not match germline at one end; this may be a read error. This sequence joins TRBV14 and TRBJ1-2; D is possibly TRBD1 (5 bases). In germline, CDR1 is SGHDN, CDR2 FVKESK. This CDR3 contains 10 residues. The CDR3 sequence: CASSQGHCHF. The CDR3 region has the DNA TGTGCCAGCAGCCAGGGGCATTGCCACTTC.

The CDR3 loop is CASRRPGQGARGYGYTF. The CDR3 coding sequence is TGTGCCAGCAGGCGTCCGGGACAGGGGGCGCGGGGCTATGGCTACACCTTC. The rearrangement joins TRBV5-6 to TRBJ1-2; the match to TRBD1 covers 12 bases. Per the germline V gene, CDR1 is SGHDT and CDR2 is YYEEEE. The CDR3 contains 17 residues. V lost 5 bases, J lost 4 bases, and 12 bases stayed unmatched. Using reference TRBV5-6 and TRBJ1-2 for the parts outside the CDR3, the full variable domain is DAGVTQSPTHLIKTRGQQVTLRCSPKSGHDTVSWYQQALGQGPQFIFQYYEEEERQRGNFPDRFSGHQFPNYSSELNVNALLLGDSALYLCASRRPGQGARGYGYTFGSGTRLTVV.